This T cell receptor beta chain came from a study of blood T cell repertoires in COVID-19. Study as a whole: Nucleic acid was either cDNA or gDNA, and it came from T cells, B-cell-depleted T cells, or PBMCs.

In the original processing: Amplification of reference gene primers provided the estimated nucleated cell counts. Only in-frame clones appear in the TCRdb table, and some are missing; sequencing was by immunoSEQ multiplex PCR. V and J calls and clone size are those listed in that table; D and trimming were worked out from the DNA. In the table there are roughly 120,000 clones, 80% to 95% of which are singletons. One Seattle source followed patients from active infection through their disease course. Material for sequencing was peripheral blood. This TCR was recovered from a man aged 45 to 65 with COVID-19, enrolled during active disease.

The CDR3: CASSVELGLALNNEQFF. In DNA, the CDR3 is TGTGCCAGCAGCGTAGAACTCGGACTAGCGTTGAACAATGAGCAGTTCTTC. The V and J genes are TRBV9 and TRBJ2-1, with TRBD2 matching over 9 bases. CDR1 and CDR2 (germline): SGDLS, YYNGEE. The CDR3 extends over 17 amino acids. V shed 0 bases, J shed 5 bases, and the junction held 9 bases outside the gene matches.